This T cell receptor beta chain was sequenced in a study of cytomegalovirus exposure and HLA in healthy donors. Use of 60 Vbeta and 13 Jbeta primers characterized the PCR. The data were produced by immunoSEQ multiplex PCR, yet TCRdb's version contains in-frame clones alone and is incomplete. This repertoire shows 200,000 to 250,000 clones, around 85% found once; its top ten account for 0.2% to 0.25%. CDR1 and CDR2 from the germline V gene are MGHRA and YSYEKL. The CDR3 has 11 residues. V was pared by 5 bases and J by 10 bases, with 11 bases between. Sequencing input: PBMCs. The V and J genes are TRBV4-1 and TRBJ1-2; D remains unclear. This receptor was obtained from a girl between 2 and 10 years old in good health and CMV-seronegative. The CDR3 here is CASSGRDSYTF. CDR3 nucleotides: TGCGCCAGCAGCGGACGGGATTCCTACACCTTC.